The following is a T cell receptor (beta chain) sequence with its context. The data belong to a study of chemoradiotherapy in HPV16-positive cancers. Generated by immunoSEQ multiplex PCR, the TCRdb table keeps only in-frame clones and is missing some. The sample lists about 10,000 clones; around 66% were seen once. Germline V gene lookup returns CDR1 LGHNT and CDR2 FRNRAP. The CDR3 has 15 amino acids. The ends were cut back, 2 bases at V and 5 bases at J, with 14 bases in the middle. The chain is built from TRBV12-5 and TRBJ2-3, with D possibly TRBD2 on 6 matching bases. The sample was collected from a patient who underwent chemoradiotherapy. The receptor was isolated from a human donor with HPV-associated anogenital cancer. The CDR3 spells CASGLSPGGLDTQYF. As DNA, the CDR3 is TGTGCTAGTGGTTTGTCCCCTGGGGGACTAGATACGCAGTATTTT.